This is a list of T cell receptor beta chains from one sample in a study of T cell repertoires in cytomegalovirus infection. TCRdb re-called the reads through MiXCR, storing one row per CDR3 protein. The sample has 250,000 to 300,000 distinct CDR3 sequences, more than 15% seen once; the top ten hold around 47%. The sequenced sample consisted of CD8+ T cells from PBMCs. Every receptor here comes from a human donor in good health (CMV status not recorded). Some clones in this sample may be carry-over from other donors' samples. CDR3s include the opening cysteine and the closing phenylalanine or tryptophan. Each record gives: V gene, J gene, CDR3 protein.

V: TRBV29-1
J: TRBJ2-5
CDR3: CSVEDPFSGHQSVETQYF

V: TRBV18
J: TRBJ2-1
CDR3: CASSSGLVDPYNEQFF

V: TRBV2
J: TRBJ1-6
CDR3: CASSDEGDSGQGTTVLNSPLHF

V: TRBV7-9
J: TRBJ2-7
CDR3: CASSSNAEEQYF

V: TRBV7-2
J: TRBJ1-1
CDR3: CASSLGLVNTEAFF

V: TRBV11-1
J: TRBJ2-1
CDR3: CASSLNRGLYNEQFF

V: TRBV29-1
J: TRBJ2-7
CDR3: CSVDWGQSDEQYF

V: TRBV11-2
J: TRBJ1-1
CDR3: CASSLRGRTEAFF

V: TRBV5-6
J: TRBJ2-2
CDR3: CASSRPGQSYTGELFF

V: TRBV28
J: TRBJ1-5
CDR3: CASSFSISGDQPQHF

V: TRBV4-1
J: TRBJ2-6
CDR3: CASSQANSGANVLTF

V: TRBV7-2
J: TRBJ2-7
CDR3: CASSLEGAATYEQYF

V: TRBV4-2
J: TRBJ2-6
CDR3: CASSQTGQSGANVLTF

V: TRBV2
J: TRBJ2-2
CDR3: CASSPDRLNTGELFF

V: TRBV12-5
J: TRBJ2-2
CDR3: CASGLLIPQATNTGELFF

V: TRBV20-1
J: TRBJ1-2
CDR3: CSARNPGRSYGYTF

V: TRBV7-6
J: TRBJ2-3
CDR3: CASSSYRDGLSTDTQYF

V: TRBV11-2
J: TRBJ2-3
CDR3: CASSLVLGVADTQYF

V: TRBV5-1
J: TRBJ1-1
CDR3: CASSSEGTVSAAFF

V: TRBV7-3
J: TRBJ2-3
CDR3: CASSLGATSTDTQYF

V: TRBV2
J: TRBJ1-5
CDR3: CASSDSRGLSLGNQPQHF

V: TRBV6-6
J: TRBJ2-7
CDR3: CASSYLRDRAGEQYF

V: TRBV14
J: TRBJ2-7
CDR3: CASSQDYEQYF

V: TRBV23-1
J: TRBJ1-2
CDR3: CASSQSGPSGRTGYTF